These 21 T cell receptor beta chains share one sample of origin, sequenced in a study of T cells in Graves' hyperthyroidism and ophthalmopathy. TCR beta CDR3 regions were amplified from RNA transcripts. The HTBI primer set served for first-round RT-PCR of the TCR CDR3. One entry per CDR3 protein results from TCRdb running MiXCR on the multiplex PCR reads. This table holds around 340,000 distinct CDR3 sequences, 18% found once. Sequenced material: blood. These receptors all come from a woman aged 50 to 60 with Graves' hyperthyroidism.

The genes are TRBV30 and TRBJ1-2, with D unresolved. CDR1 GTSNPN and CDR2 SVGIG come from the germline V gene (reference sequence). The CDR3 contains 10 residues. V lost 8 bases and J lost 5, with 9 bases in between. In DNA, the CDR3 is TGTGCCGGCGGGAATTATGGCTACACCTTC. The encoded protein is CAGGNYGYTF.

This clonotype has just one count. The rearrangement joins TRBV6-9 to TRBJ1-5; D ambiguous. Germline values: CDR1 MNHGY, CDR2 SVAAGI. V lost 3 bases and J 3 bases, leaving 12 bases between the germline ends. The CDR3 consists of 15 residues. CDR3 nucleotides: TGTGCCAGCAGTTACGATTGGCAGAACAATCAGCCCCAGCATTTT. As protein: CASSYDWQNNQPQHF.

The gene calls are TRBV18 and TRBJ2-5; a possible D gene is TRBD2 (7 bases). The CDR3 is made up of 15 amino acids. Germline assignment: CDR1 KGHSH and CDR2 LQKENI. Deletions cut 2 bases from V and 2 bases from J, with 12 bases between. This chain's CDR3 is CASSPGAGAQETQYF. The CDR3 coding sequence is TGTGCCAGCTCACCAGGGGCGGGGGCGCAAGAGACCCAGTACTTC.

The table lists this clonotype with a few counts. The chain links TRBV5-1 to TRBJ2-3; 9 positions agree with TRBD1. The V segment lost 2 bases and the J segment 0 bases; nucleotides outside the gene matches: 16. There are 20 residues in the CDR3. Per germline, CDR1 SGHRS and CDR2 YFSETQ. This CDR3 is CASSFLPPGQGAASTDTQYF. The CDR3 nucleotides read TGCGCCAGCAGCTTTCTCCCCCCGGGACAGGGCGCCGCTAGCACAGATACGCAGTATTTT.

The J gene is TRBJ2-3, the V gene TRBV7-9; perhaps TRBD1 as D (5 bases). CDR3 length: 13 residues. The V and J ends lost 2 bases and 4 bases respectively, with 7 bases between them. Per germline, CDR1 SEHNR and CDR2 FQNEAQ (reference sequence). As DNA, the CDR3 is TGTGCCAGCAGCTTAACCAGGGCAGATACGCAGTATTTT. Protein: CASSLTRADTQYF. The full variable domain, in which reference TRBV7-9 and TRBJ2-3 provide the parts outside the CDR3, is DTGVSQNPRHKITKRGQNVTFRCDPISEHNRLYWYRQTLGQGPEFLTYFQNEAQLEKSRLLSDRFSAERPKGSFSTLEIQRTEQGDSAMYLCASSLTRADTQYFGPGTRLTVL.

V and J are TRBV7-3 and TRBJ1-3; TRBD1 matches at 8 bases. This CDR3 comprises 15 residues. CDR1 and CDR2 (germline): SGHTA, FQGTGA. Trimming took 7 bases from V and 5 from J; bases not matched to a gene: 10. CDR3 in DNA: TGTGCCAGCACCGACCAGGGGGCTTTTCGAAACACCATATATTTT. Protein: CASTDQGAFRNTIYF.

There are a few counts of this clonotype. The chain recombines TRBV6-1 with TRBJ1-6; tentatively, D is TRBD1 (6 bases). The germline V and J ends were trimmed by 5 bases and 8 bases, with 16 bases remaining between them. The CDR3 length is 15 residues. CDR1 MNHNS and CDR2 SASEGT come from the germline V gene. CDR3 bases: TGTGCCAGCAGTCCAGGACAGCCGAGAGATTCACCCCTCCACTTT. It yields the protein CASSPGQPRDSPLHF.

The V call is TRBV24-1, the J call TRBJ2-1; D is ambiguous. The germline V and J ends were trimmed by 9 bases and 0 bases, with 17 bases remaining between them. The CDR3 loop spans 16 amino acids. CDR1 KGHDR and CDR2 SFDVKD come from the germline V gene. CDR3: CATVEGFFSSYNEQFF. The CDR3 DNA is TGTGCCACCGTGGAAGGGTTCTTCAGCTCCTACAATGAGCAGTTCTTC.

Notes on this clonotype: One base away lies a much larger clone, so this may be a sequencing read error. The chain joins TRBV30 to TRBJ1-2, with no clear D. This CDR3 region has 12 residues. Germline V gene data show CDR1 as GTSNPN and CDR2 as SVGIG (reference sequence). Trimming left V 7 bases short and J 12 bases short, with 21 bases between. CDR3: CAFLFRGALHTF. In DNA, the CDR3 is TGTGCCTTCCTATTTCGGGGTGCCCTCCACACCTTC.

The chain recombines TRBV6-2 or TRBV6-3 with TRBJ1-5; D remains unclear. Deletions cut 7 bases from V and 0 bases from J, with 10 bases between. The V gene's germline CDR1 is MNHEY and CDR2 SVGEGT. CDR3 size: 14 residues. The CDR3: CASTGSHSNQPQHF. The CDR3 DNA reads TGTGCCAGCACGGGCAGCCATAGCAATCAGCCCCAGCATTTT.

This clonotype has a count of ten or more. V is TRBV10-2 and J is TRBJ2-3; TRBD2 matches at 11 bases. V shed 6 bases and J 0 bases; nucleotides not matched to a gene: 5. The CDR3 spans 16 residues. Per germline, CDR1 WSHSY and CDR2 SAAADI. DNA for the CDR3: TGCGCCAGCAGAAGACTAGCGGGGACTAGCACAGATACGCAGTATTTT. Its translation: CASRRLAGTSTDTQYF.

This clonotype was found many times. The chain employs TRBV2 and TRBJ2-3; tentatively, D is TRBD2 (6 bases). Germline V gene data show CDR1 as SNHLY and CDR2 as FYNNEI. Trimming took off 7 bases at V and 2 bases at J, with 13 bases between the two ends. The CDR3 contains 14 residues. The CDR3 is CASKAGRDTDTQYF. Written as DNA, the CDR3 is TGTGCCAGCAAAGCTGGGCGGGACACAGATACGCAGTATTTT.

This clonotype was counted a few times. One end of the junction does not line up with germline, which may come from a read error. The chain couples TRBV28 to TRBJ2-2, with a weak D call TRBD2 (5 bases). The CDR3 extends over 12 amino acids. The germline gives CDR1 MDHEN, CDR2 SYDVKM. DNA for the CDR3: TGTGCCAGCAGACCAGGTACCGGGGAGCTGCTTTTT. Protein: CASRPGTGELLF.

This clonotype was picked up many times. The V call is TRBV30, the J call TRBJ1-1, with a weak D call TRBD1 (6 bases). This CDR3 is 12 amino acids long. Germline V gene sequence: CDR1 GTSNPN, CDR2 SVGIG (reference sequence). V dropped 5 bases and J dropped 2 bases, with 9 bases sitting between them. The chain's CDR3 is CAWATGNTEAFF. DNA for the CDR3: TGTGCCTGGGCGACAGGTAACACTGAAGCTTTCTTT.

In this sample, this clonotype turned up many times. The chain has TRBV28 and TRBJ2-1; TRBD2 is a possible D gene (6 bases). The germline V and J ends were trimmed by 2 bases and 5 bases, with 13 bases remaining between them. This CDR3 contains 15 residues. CDR1 and CDR2 (germline): MDHEN, SYDVKM. CDR3 DNA: TGTGCCAGCAGTTTAACGGAGGGACGTAACAATGAGCAGTTCTTC. Protein: CASSLTEGRNNEQFF.

This clonotype showed up many times. The chain links TRBV6-1 to TRBJ2-5, with a possible D match to TRBD2 (6 bases). The germline gives CDR1 MNHNS, CDR2 SASEGT. Trimming removed 4 bases at V and 1 base at J, with 16 bases between. The CDR3 length is 16 residues. The CDR3 bases are TGTGCCAGCAGTGGGGGAGTGGGGGGACCCCAAGAGACCCAGTACTTC. Its translation: CASSGGVGGPQETQYF.

This clonotype was counted many times. The chain employs TRBV30 and TRBJ2-7; D remains unclear. CDR3 length: 13 amino acids. The V and J ends lost 7 bases and 2 bases respectively, with 15 bases between them. The germline V gene encodes CDR1 GTSNPN and CDR2 SVGIG (reference sequence). CDR3 nucleotide sequence: TGTGCCTACAACGAGGTGGGTACCTACGAGCAGTACTTC. This sequence encodes CAYNEVGTYEQYF.

The sample holds a few counts of this clonotype. J is TRBJ1-4 and V is TRBV9, with D perhaps TRBD1 (6 bases). CDR1 is SGDLS, CDR2 YYNGEE, per germline. The CDR3 has 14 amino acids. Trimming shortened V by 3 bases and J by 8 bases, and 14 bases separated the two germline ends. The CDR3: CASSATGRGEKLFF. CDR3 in DNA: TGTGCCAGCAGCGCGACAGGTCGCGGGGAAAAACTGTTTTTT.

In its sample, this clonotype was seen a few times. The chain carries TRBV19 and TRBJ2-7, with 8 positions matching TRBD1. With V trimmed by 5 bases and J by 5 bases, 5 bases remained unmatched. The germline V gene has CDR1 LNHDA and CDR2 SQIVND (reference sequence). The CDR3 consists of 13 residues. DNA of the CDR3: TGTGCCAGTAGTGTGACAGGGGCCAACGAGCAGTACTTC. It yields the protein CASSVTGANEQYF.

The J gene is TRBJ1-1, the V gene TRBV12-3 or TRBV12-4; D perhaps matches TRBD1 (5 bases). This CDR3 is built from 16 residues. Trimming shortened V by 6 bases and J by 1 base, and 18 bases separated the two germline ends. In DNA, the CDR3 is TGTGCCAGCAGGACCCTTGGGGGGAAAAGGAACACTGAAGCTTTCTTT. Amino acids: CASRTLGGKRNTEAFF.

V is TRBV5-1 and J is TRBJ1-2; tentatively, D is TRBD1 (6 bases). Trimming stripped 0 bases from V and 6 bases from J, with 12 bases between. CDR1 and CDR2 from the germline V gene are SGHRS and YFSETQ. The CDR3 spans 14 residues. In DNA form, the CDR3 reads TGCGCCAGCAGCTTGGGAAACCCAGGGGATGGCTACACCTTC. As protein: CASSLGNPGDGYTF.